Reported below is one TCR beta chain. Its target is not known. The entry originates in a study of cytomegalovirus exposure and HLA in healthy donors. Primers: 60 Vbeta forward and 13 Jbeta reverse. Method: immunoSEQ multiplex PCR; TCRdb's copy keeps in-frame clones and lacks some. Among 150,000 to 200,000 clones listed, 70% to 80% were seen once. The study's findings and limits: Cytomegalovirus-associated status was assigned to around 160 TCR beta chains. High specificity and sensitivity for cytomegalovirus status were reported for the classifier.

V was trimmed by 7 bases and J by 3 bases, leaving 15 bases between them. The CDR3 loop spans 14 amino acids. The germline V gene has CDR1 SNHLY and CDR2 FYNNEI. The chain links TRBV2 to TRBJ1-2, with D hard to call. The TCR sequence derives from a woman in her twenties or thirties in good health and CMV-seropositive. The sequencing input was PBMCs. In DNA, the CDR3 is TGTGCCAGCAAACGGGAGGGCGCTCACTATGGCTACACCTTC. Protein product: CASKREGAHYGYTF.